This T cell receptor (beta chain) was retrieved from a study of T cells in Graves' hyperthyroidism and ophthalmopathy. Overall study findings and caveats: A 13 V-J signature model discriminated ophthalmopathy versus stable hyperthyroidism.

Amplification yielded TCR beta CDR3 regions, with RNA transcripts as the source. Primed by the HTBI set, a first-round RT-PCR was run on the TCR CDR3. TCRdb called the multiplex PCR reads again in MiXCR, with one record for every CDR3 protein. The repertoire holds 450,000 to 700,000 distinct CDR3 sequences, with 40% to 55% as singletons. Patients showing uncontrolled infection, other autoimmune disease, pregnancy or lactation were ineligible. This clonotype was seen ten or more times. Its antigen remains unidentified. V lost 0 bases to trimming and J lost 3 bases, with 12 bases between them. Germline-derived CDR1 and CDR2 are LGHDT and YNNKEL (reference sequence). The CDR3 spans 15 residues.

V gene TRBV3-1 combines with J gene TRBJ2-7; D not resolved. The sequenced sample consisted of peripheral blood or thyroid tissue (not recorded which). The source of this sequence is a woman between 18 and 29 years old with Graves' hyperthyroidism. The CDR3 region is CASSQDGQTHYEQYF. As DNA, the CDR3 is TGTGCCAGCAGCCAAGATGGGCAGACCCACTACGAGCAGTACTTC.